This paragraph covers one T cell receptor (beta chain) sequence. Its specificity is not known. The assay that was used to sequence DNA from cultured CD4+ T cells was the Oncomine TCR Beta short-read assay. It was from cultured CD4+ T cells that genomic DNA was extracted. Via MiXCR, TCRdb re-called the PCR reads, giving one row per CDR3 protein. Of about 9,100 distinct CDR3 sequences listed, about 67% are singletons. The treatment: 10-day PBMC culture with coronavirus spike peptide pools or control peptides (ViraFEST assay). The entry originates in a study of vaccination and CD4 T cells after COVID-19. About the research overall: Stimuli were overlapping spike peptide pools of SARS-CoV-2 and three common cold coronaviruses (HCoV-NL63, HCoV-OC43, HCoV-229E). Overall study results and limits: Researchers report that 304 of 307 vaccine-specific clones in convalescent patients proved spike mono-reactive.

The germline V and J ends were trimmed by 8 bases and 0 bases, with 13 bases remaining between them. The CDR3 length is 14 residues. Germline V gives CDR1 SGHDN, CDR2 FVKESK. This TCR was sampled from a human donor who had recovered from COVID-19. The material sequenced was CD4+ T cells from blood, cultured in vitro. This chain joins TRBV14 and TRBJ1-1; no reliable D call. Written as DNA, the CDR3 is TGTGCCAGCGCCGAGGGAGCAATGAACACTGAAGCTTTCTTT. It encodes CASAEGAMNTEAFF.